What follows describes a single T cell receptor (beta chain). Trimming stripped 3 bases from V and 3 bases from J, with 9 bases between. Germline V gives CDR1 SGHRS, CDR2 YFSETQ. The CDR3 is 14 amino acids. The entry originates in a study of cytomegalovirus exposure and HLA in healthy donors. The PCR was carried out with 60 Vbeta primers and 13 Jbeta primers. Here immunoSEQ multiplex PCR was the method, and the copy in TCRdb shows in-frame clones only, minus some. The sample includes over 150,000 clones, about three quarters of them seen just once. This TCR was recovered from a woman between 40 and 55 years old in good health and CMV-seropositive. This chain links TRBV5-1 with TRBJ1-4; no reliable D call. The sequenced material came from PBMCs. CDR3 sequence (DNA): TGCGCCAGCAGCTCTGCGGGCTCTAATGAAAAACTGTTTTTT. Translation: CASSSAGSNEKLFF.